These 23 T cell receptor beta chains originate from one sample sequenced in a study of Tregs in tolerant kidney transplant recipients. Clones were read by immunoSEQ multiplex PCR, and TCRdb kept only the in-frame ones, dropping some. The sample has about 87,000 clones; more than 85% are singletons. Sequencing was performed on CD4+ T cells from blood, taken before the transplant. These receptors were obtained from a human donor who received a combined kidney and bone marrow transplant.

In its sample, this clone was seen once. The rearrangement joins TRBV5-8 to TRBJ2-1, with 11 nucleotides matching TRBD2. The CDR3 is made up of 15 amino acids. V lost 5 bases, J lost 8 bases, and 9 bases stayed unmatched. Looked up from germline, CDR1 is SGHTS and CDR2 is YDEGEE. CDR3 in amino acids: CASRRGLAAGYEQFF. Written as DNA, the CDR3 is TGTGCCAGCAGGCGGGGACTAGCGGCTGGTTATGAGCAGTTCTTC.

The genes are TRBV7-3 and TRBJ2-3, with 7 positions matching TRBD2. The junction had 6 bases not matched to a gene; V was cut back by 5 bases and J by 1 base. The CDR3 loop spans 15 amino acids. CDR1 is SGHTA, CDR2 FQGTGA, per germline. The CDR3 spells CASSAGLGRTDTQYF. The CDR3 DNA reads TGTGCCAGCAGCGCCGGACTAGGCCGCACAGATACGCAGTATTTT.

The chain couples TRBV30 to TRBJ2-2, with a weak D call TRBD2 (5 bases). The V end lost 4 bases, the J end lost 6 bases, and 18 bases lay between the germline ends. CDR3 length equals 15 residues. Looked up from germline, CDR1 is GTSNPN and CDR2 is SVGIG (reference sequence). This CDR3 is CAWNGEWAGSGELFF. CDR3 DNA: TGTGCCTGGAACGGGGAGTGGGCCGGGTCCGGGGAGCTGTTTTTT.

For this clone: Other DNA sequences in this sample translate to the same CDR3. This chain connects TRBV20-1 to TRBJ1-1; no reliable D call. The CDR3 is 10 residues long. V lost 7 bases to trimming and J lost 8 bases, with 11 bases between them. CDR1 and CDR2 from the germline V gene are DFQATT and SNEGSKA (reference sequence). The CDR3 DNA follows: TGCAGTGTTGATGCGGGCGAAGCTTTCTTT. Protein sequence: CSVDAGEAFF.

This sequence joins TRBV25-1 and TRBJ1-2; 7 bases agree with TRBD1. J was trimmed by 7 bases and V by 3 bases; bases with no gene match: 5. The V gene's germline CDR1 is MGHDK and CDR2 SYGVNS. This CDR3 has 13 amino acids. The CDR3 DNA is TGTGCCAGCAGTGACAGGGGGGAAGCTGGCTACACCTTC. This encodes CASSDRGEAGYTF.

The rearrangement joins TRBV5-4 to TRBJ2-5; 9 positions agree with TRBD1. The CDR3 runs 14 residues. The germline gives CDR1 SGHNT, CDR2 YYREEE (reference sequence). V shed 3 bases and J 2 bases; nucleotides not matched to a gene: 2. The CDR3 region has the DNA TGTGCCAGCAGCTGGGGACAGGGACAAGAGACCCAGTACTTC. The encoded protein is CASSWGQGQETQYF.

V and J are TRBV5-6 and TRBJ2-7; 10 bases match TRBD2. Germline V gene lookup returns CDR1 SGHDT and CDR2 YYEEEE. V gave up 3 bases and J gave up 0 bases; unmatched junction bases: 15. CDR3 size: 19 residues. The CDR3 reads CASSSPGASGGKISYEQYF. The CDR3 region has the DNA TGTGCCAGCAGCTCCCCCGGGGCTAGCGGGGGTAAAATCTCCTACGAGCAGTACTTC.

The chain uses TRBV5-4 and TRBJ2-1; tentatively, D is TRBD2 (6 bases). Germline CDR1 and CDR2: SGHNT and YYREEE (reference sequence). The ends were cut back, 5 bases at V and 2 bases at J, with 17 bases in the middle. The CDR3 consists of 16 residues. CDR3 loop: CASSRSGPAAYNEQFF. As DNA, the CDR3 is TGTGCCAGCAGTCGTAGCGGCCCCGCCGCCTACAATGAGCAGTTCTTC.

The chain combines TRBV6-5 with TRBJ2-7; D is unresolved. Trimming stripped 3 bases from V and 1 base from J, with 13 bases between. CDR1 is MNHEY and CDR2 is SVGAGI in the germline V gene. The CDR3 has 15 amino acids. CDR3 loop: CASSYGLRSSYEQYF. CDR3 DNA sequence: TGTGCCAGCAGTTATGGTCTTAGGAGTTCCTACGAGCAGTACTTC.

The chain is built from TRBV11-3 and TRBJ2-7; 7 nucleotides line up with TRBD2. The CDR3 extends over 14 amino acids. Germline V gene data show CDR1 as SGHNT and CDR2 as YENEEA. Losses at the gene ends were 4 bases for V and 4 bases for J; bases not matched to a gene: 7. CDR3 bases: TGTGCCAGCAGCTGGGGGAGGGGAGCGTACGAGCAGTACTTC. Residues: CASSWGRGAYEQYF.

This clone has a handful of counts. V and J are TRBV11-3 and TRBJ2-2; TRBD2 might be the D (5 bases). The germline V gene has CDR1 SGHNT and CDR2 YENEEA. Trimming pared 6 bases from V and 5 bases from J, leaving 13 bases between. The CDR3 totals 14 residues. CDR3 region: CASSFFRETGELFF. The DNA of the CDR3 is TGTGCCAGCAGTTTTTTTCGGGAAACCGGGGAGCTGTTTTTT.

This chain joins TRBV4-1 and TRBJ1-2; 9 bases are shared with TRBD1. Germline trimming cut 4 bases from V and 4 bases from J; bases unmatched to any gene: 10. The CDR3 sequence is 16 residues long. In germline, CDR1 is MGHRA, CDR2 YSYEKL. The CDR3 loop is CASSRPGTGILYGYTF. In DNA form, the CDR3 reads TGCGCCAGCAGCCGTCCCGGGACAGGGATCCTCTATGGCTACACCTTC.

The J gene is TRBJ2-7, the V gene TRBV15; 8 positions match TRBD2. V was clipped by 5 bases and J by 4 bases; unmatched bases: 13. The germline V gene has CDR1 LNHNV and CDR2 YYDKDF (reference sequence). There are 16 residues in the CDR3. The DNA for the CDR3 is TGTGCCACCAGCCTTCGGCGGGGGGAGCCCTCTTACGAGCAGTACTTC. This translates into CATSLRRGEPSYEQYF.

A single count supports this clone. The chain has TRBV5-1 and TRBJ2-5; tentative D call: TRBD2 (5 bases). Deletions cut 4 bases from V and 3 bases from J, with 13 bases between. Per germline, CDR1 SGHRS and CDR2 YFSETQ. This CDR3 is built from 14 residues. The CDR3 protein is CASSVVSGEETQYF. The CDR3 DNA is TGCGCCAGCAGCGTGGTAAGCGGAGAAGAGACCCAGTACTTC. The whole variable domain, filled in from reference TRBV5-1 and TRBJ2-5, reads KAGVTQTPRYLIKTRGQQVTLSCSPISGHRSVSWYQQTPGQGLQFLFEYFSETQRNKGNFPGRFSGRQFSNSRSEMNVSTLELGDSALYLCASSVVSGEETQYFGPGTRLLVL.

The chain is built from TRBV7-3 and TRBJ2-1; D possibly corresponds to TRBD2 (5 bases). Trimming took 5 bases from V and 5 from J, leaving 10 bases between them. CDR1 and CDR2 (germline): SGHTA, FQGTGA. The CDR3 has 13 amino acids. The CDR3 region is CASSQDSNNEQFF. The DNA of the CDR3 is TGTGCCAGCAGCCAGGACTCGAACAATGAGCAGTTCTTC.

The V call is TRBV5-4, the J call TRBJ2-7; 10 bases fit TRBD1. The V gene end was trimmed by 4 bases and the J gene end by 3 bases; junction bases not matched to a gene: 7. The germline CDR1 and CDR2 sequences are SGHNT and YYREEE (reference sequence). The CDR3 runs to 15 residues. CDR3 bases: TGTGCCAGCAGCGCCGGGACAGGGGTCCTCTACGAGCAGTACTTC. This codes for CASSAGTGVLYEQYF.

The chain combines TRBV7-6 with TRBJ2-7, with 11 bases lining up with TRBD2. The V segment lost 5 bases and the J segment 4 bases; nucleotides outside the gene matches: 13. This CDR3 is 17 amino acids long. CDR1 SGHVS and CDR2 FNYEAQ come from the germline V gene. For the CDR3, the DNA is TGTGCCAGCAGCCGCAATCCCGCGGGGACTAGCGGTTACGAGCAGTACTTC. It codes for CASSRNPAGTSGYEQYF.

The V gene is TRBV5-1, the J gene TRBJ2-7, with 10 bases matching TRBD2. Looked up from germline, CDR1 is SGHRS and CDR2 is YFSETQ. The CDR3 is made up of 13 amino acids. V lost 6 bases and J lost 5; bases outside the gene matches: 5. The CDR3 region is CASTSGGGNEQYF. The CDR3 nucleotides are TGCGCCAGCACCAGCGGGGGGGGCAACGAGCAGTACTTC.

The chain is built from TRBV6-5 and TRBJ2-3; 8 bases are shared with TRBD2. This CDR3 comprises 14 residues. V dropped 5 bases and J dropped 1; count of bases not matched to a gene: 2. The germline CDR1 and CDR2 sequences are MNHEY and SVGAGI. CDR3 sequence (DNA): TGTGCCAGCAGTCGGGGGGGCCGCACAGATACGCAGTATTTT. The encoded protein is CASSRGGRTDTQYF.

V and J are TRBV6-4 and TRBJ2-3; 11 bases are a match to TRBD2. The V gene end was trimmed by 6 bases and the J gene end by 4 bases; junction bases not matched to a gene: 6. Looked up from germline, CDR1 is MRHNA and CDR2 is SNTAGT. The CDR3 runs 15 residues. Here the CDR3 reads CASSQIAGGPDTQYF. CDR3 coding DNA: TGTGCCAGCAGCCAGATAGCGGGAGGGCCAGATACGCAGTATTTT.

The chain links TRBV4-2 to TRBJ2-2; 8 bases are shared with TRBD1. Germline trimming cut 4 bases from V and 7 bases from J; bases unmatched to any gene: 5. The CDR3 covers 14 residues. Germline assignment: CDR1 LGHNA and CDR2 YNFKEQ. The CDR3 loop reads CASSPRQGFGELFF. DNA of the CDR3: TGTGCCAGCAGCCCACGACAGGGGTTCGGGGAGCTGTTTTTT.

The chain employs TRBV14 and TRBJ1-1; a possible D gene is TRBD1 (5 bases). Germline lookup yields CDR1 SGHDN and CDR2 FVKESK. This CDR3 region has 15 residues. Trimming removed 0 bases at V and 2 bases at J, with 10 bases between. The chain's CDR3 is CASSQDGALNTEAFF. The CDR3 DNA reads as TGTGCCAGCAGCCAAGATGGGGCCTTAAACACTGAAGCTTTCTTT.

This chain links TRBV18 with TRBJ2-2, with D maybe TRBD2 (5 bases). Trimming took off 2 bases at V and 2 bases at J, with 12 bases between the two ends. CDR1 and CDR2 from the germline V gene are KGHSH and LQKENI. This CDR3 contains 16 residues. The CDR3 sequence: CASSPMSSGNTGELFF. CDR3 in DNA: TGTGCCAGCTCACCAATGAGTTCGGGAAACACCGGGGAGCTGTTTTTT.